Listed below are T cell receptor beta chains from one sample, sequenced in a study of radiotherapy plus CTLA-4 blockade in lung cancer. Sequenced by immunoSEQ multiplex PCR; TCRdb stores in-frame clones only, minus some. The table shows 130,000 or so clones, with 90% occurring only once. Sequences were derived from peripheral blood, sampled from a patient treated with radiotherapy plus ipilimumab. These receptors all stem from a human donor with non-small cell lung cancer that progressed on radiotherapy plus ipilimumab. Both conserved end residues are part of each CDR3.

J: TRBJ2-1
V: TRBV19
CDR3: CASSKSGGSGLAESEQFF

J: TRBJ1-3
V: TRBV18
CDR3: CASSREGISGNTIYF

J: TRBJ1-1
V: TRBV19
CDR3: CASSIPGPGGHTEAFF

J: TRBJ2-2
V: TRBV9
CDR3: CASRSSGGTGELFF

J: TRBJ2-7
V: TRBV5-1
CDR3: CASSLDGQGTYEQYF

J: TRBJ2-7
V: TRBV6-5
CDR3: CASRGTVLNWYF

J: TRBJ2-2
V: TRBV11-3
CDR3: CASQSLDRTNTGELFF

J: TRBJ2-5
V: TRBV11-3
CDR3: CASSLDELVAGTQYF

J: TRBJ1-5
V: TRBV19
CDR3: CASSIIWGGPQHF

J: TRBJ1-1
V: TRBV9
CDR3: CASSREGELNTEAFF

J: TRBJ2-7
V: TRBV5-1
CDR3: CASGRGLAGVYEQYF

J: TRBJ1-2
V: TRBV7-9
CDR3: CASSSSSGTGTYGYTF

J: TRBJ1-2
V: TRBV21-1
CDR3: CASSKGSPLTALYGYTF

J: TRBJ2-5
V: TRBV30
CDR3: CAWSVVLGFQETQYF

J: TRBJ1-5
V: TRBV12-5
CDR3: CASGRQVQPQHF

J: TRBJ1-3
V: TRBV5-1
CDR3: CASSLSAAGNTIYF

J: TRBJ1-1
V: TRBV6-5
CDR3: CASSYSKQAEAFF

J: TRBJ1-2
V: TRBV30
CDR3: CAWGTGEDYGYTF

J: TRBJ1-4
V: TRBV4-1
CDR3: CASSQLPGQRFFF

J: TRBJ2-7
V: TRBV7-8
CDR3: CASSPLRRPVHEQYF

J: TRBJ2-2
V: TRBV6-1
CDR3: CASSEGGAGANTGELFF

J: TRBJ2-5
V: TRBV5-4
CDR3: CASSLRQGMGETQYF

J: TRBJ2-6
V: TRBV6-5
CDR3: CASSYLVNSGANVLTF